The TCR beta chain described here comes from a study of vaccination and CD4 T cells after COVID-19. Sequencing of DNA taken from cultured CD4+ T cells relied on the Oncomine TCR Beta short-read assay. TCRdb itself ran the PCR reads through MiXCR, one entry per CDR3 protein. The sample includes about 15,000 distinct CDR3 sequences, around 49% seen only once; the top ten take 9% to 15%. In this sample, this clonotype turned up once. Its target is not known. Indicated treatment: roughly 10-day PBMC culture with coronavirus spike peptide pools or control peptides (ViraFEST assay). Germline V gives CDR1 MRHNA, CDR2 SNTAGT. This CDR3 has 15 residues. Trimming at V came to 2 bases and at J to 2 bases, leaving 4 bases not matched to a gene.

The TCR comes from a human donor who had recovered from COVID-19. This chain links TRBV6-4 with TRBJ1-2; 8 bases map to TRBD1. The sample comprised CD4+ T cells from blood, cultured in vitro. This chain's CDR3 is CASSDQTGDNYGYTF. CDR3 DNA: TGTGCCAGCAGTGACCAGACAGGGGACAACTATGGCTACACCTTC.